Listed below are T cell receptor beta chains from one sample, sequenced in a study of blood T cell repertoires in COVID-19. Produced via immunoSEQ multiplex PCR; TCRdb's table is partial and in-frame only. The sample carries some 500,000 clones, approximately 91% recorded once. The sample was peripheral blood. The receptors shown here come from a woman in her 50s with COVID-19, enrolled during active disease. CDR3s include the opening cysteine and the closing phenylalanine or tryptophan. The D gene is left open where the match is weak. A row's size may be missing; if present it is once, few, many or a size class.

j_gene | v_gene | abundance | d_gene | CDR3nt | CDR3aa
TRBJ2-3 | TRBV5-6 | NA | TRBD2 | TGTGCCAGCAGCTTGACTAGCGGCACAGATACGCAGTATTTT | CASSLTSGTDTQYF
TRBJ1-1 | TRBV28 | NA | TRBD1 | TGTGCCAGCAGCACGGACAGGGGATTTACCGAGAACACTGAAGCTTTCTTT | CASSTDRGFTENTEAFF
TRBJ2-1 | TRBV9 | NA | NA | TGTGCCAGCAGCTCTGGCAGACTGGCCCTGGGTGTAGATGAGCAGTTCTTC | CASSSGRLALGVDEQFF
TRBJ1-1 | TRBV27 | NA | TRBD1 | TGTGCCAGCAGTTGGTCGACAGGGCTTGAAGCTTTCTTT | CASSWSTGLEAFF
TRBJ1-1 | TRBV6-1 | NA | TRBD1 | TGTGCCAGCAGTTCACAGGGGGAATGGACTGAAGCTTTCTTT | CASSSQGEWTEAFF
TRBJ1-5 | TRBV11-2 | NA | NA | TGTGCCAGCAGCTTAGATTACGGGGGCAATCAGCCCCAGCATTTT | CASSLDYGGNQPQHF
TRBJ1-2 | TRBV19 | few | NA | TGTGCCAGTAGTATAGATCGGGGGGACGGCTACACCTTC | CASSIDRGDGYTF
TRBJ1-5 | TRBV3-1/TRBV3-2 | few | NA | TGTGCCAGCAGCCCCGGGGGAGGGCAGCCCCAGCATTTT | CASSPGGGQPQHF
TRBJ2-1 | TRBV11-3 | NA | TRBD2 | TGTGCCAGCAGCTTAAGCGGGACTGTCTACAATGAGCAGTTCTTC | CASSLSGTVYNEQFF
TRBJ1-2 | TRBV25-1 | few | NA | TGTGCCAGCAGTGAATCTGGATTCGTTCCCGGGAGGGGCTACACCTTC | CASSESGFVPGRGYTF
TRBJ2-3 | TRBV7-9 | NA | TRBD1 | TGTGCCAGCAGCTTAGAGGGGGCGACAGATACGCAGTATTTT | CASSLEGATDTQYF
TRBJ2-3 | TRBV5-1 | NA | TRBD1 | TGCGCCAGCAGTCGGACAGGGGGGGATACGCAGTATTTT | CASSRTGGDTQYF
TRBJ1-2 | TRBV5-1 | NA | NA | TGCGCCAGCAGTGCCCGGCCAGGGGAAGTCAGTGCGTATGGCTACACCTTC | CASSARPGEVSAYGYTF
TRBJ2-7 | TRBV19 | many | NA | TGTGCCAGTAGTGGGAGCGGCTCCTACGAGCAGTACTTC | CASSGSGSYEQYF
TRBJ2-3 | TRBV9 | NA | TRBD1 | TGTGCCAGCAGCCCGGGGACAGTACCAGATACGCAGTATTTT | CASSPGTVPDTQYF
TRBJ1-1 | TRBV10-3 | NA | TRBD1 | TGTGCCATCAGTGAGTCGGGACAGGGAGGCCCTGAAGCTTTCTTT | CAISESGQGGPEAFF
TRBJ1-5 | TRBV11-2 | NA | NA | TGTGCCAGCAGCTTACGAGGGAATCAGCCCCAGCATTTT | CASSLRGNQPQHF
TRBJ1-1 | TRBV14 | NA | NA | TGTGCCAGCAGCCAAGCGGCCTCAGGGGCGACTGAAGCTTTCTTT | CASSQAASGATEAFF
TRBJ1-6 | TRBV30 | NA | TRBD1 | TGTGCCTGGAGTATGGACAGGACCGGATCACCCCTCCACTTT | CAWSMDRTGSPLHF
TRBJ2-5 | TRBV5-1 | NA | TRBD2 | TGCGCCAGCAGCTGGAGCGGGGGAAATGAGGAGACCCAGTACTTC | CASSWSGGNEETQYF
TRBJ1-6 | TRBV5-1 | NA | NA | TGCGCCAGCAGCTTGGCCTTAGAAGTAACCGGTCGTTCACCCCTCCACTTT | CASSLALEVTGRSPLHF
TRBJ2-7 | TRBV6-5 | NA | TRBD1 | TGTGCCAGCGCGAAGGGACAGGGGTCCTACGAGCAGTACTTC | CASAKGQGSYEQYF
TRBJ1-2 | TRBV27 | NA | TRBD1 | TGTGCCAGCAGAGCCGGGACAGGGGGTTATGGCTACACCTTC | CASRAGTGGYGYTF
TRBJ1-1 | TRBV5-1 | once | NA | TGCGCCAGCAGCTCGACCAACAGGAACACTGAAGCTTTCTTT | CASSSTNRNTEAFF
TRBJ2-2 | TRBV6-1 | NA | NA | TGTGCCAGCAGTGAGAGTGGTTGGGAGCTGTTTTTT | CASSESGWELFF
TRBJ2-3 | TRBV5-1 | NA | NA | TGCGCCAGCAGCTTGTGGGGGGGCGCAGATACGCAGTATTTT | CASSLWGGADTQYF
TRBJ1-3 | TRBV2 | NA | NA | TGTGCCAGCAGTGTCCAACAGGCCACCTCTGGAAACACCATATATTTT | CASSVQQATSGNTIYF
TRBJ2-7 | TRBV3-1/TRBV3-2 | NA | NA | TGTGCCAGCAGCCAACTCCCAGGTCAGGGGTACTACGAGCAGTACTTC | CASSQLPGQGYYEQYF
TRBJ2-6 | TRBV12-3/TRBV12-4 | NA | NA | TGTGCCAGCAGTAGAAGCGACGTCCTGACTTTC | CASSRSDVLTF
TRBJ2-3 | TRBV28 | NA | TRBD2 | TGTGCCAGCAGTTTATACGGGCGGGGGGCCCAAGATACGCAGTATTTT | CASSLYGRGAQDTQYF
TRBJ1-2 | TRBV30 | NA | TRBD1 | TGTGCCTGGACCGGGACAGCTAACTATGGCTACACCTTC | CAWTGTANYGYTF
TRBJ2-1 | TRBV13 | NA | TRBD2 | TGTGCCAGCAGCCCCGGACTAGCGGGCCTCTACGAGGATGAGCAGTTCTTC | CASSPGLAGLYEDEQFF
TRBJ2-3 | TRBV4-1 | NA | TRBD1 | TGCGCCAGCAGCCAATACCGGGACAGGGGTTCAGATACGCAGTATTTT | CASSQYRDRGSDTQYF
TRBJ2-7 | TRBV12-3/TRBV12-4 | NA | NA | TGTGCCAGCAGTACTTGGGACTTCTACGAGCAGTACTTC | CASSTWDFYEQYF
TRBJ1-1 | TRBV6-5 | NA | TRBD1 | TGTGCCAGCAACGTCGGACAGGGCAAGACAACTTTCTTT | CASNVGQGKTTFF
TRBJ1-1 | TRBV2 | NA | NA | TGTGCCAGCAGCCCGGGGACTGAAGCTTTCTTT | CASSPGTEAFF
TRBJ2-3 | TRBV5-4 | NA | NA | TGTGCCAGCAGCTTGGGCGGGCCTGGGAGGGATACGCAGTATTTT | CASSLGGPGRDTQYF
TRBJ1-2 | TRBV5-6 | NA | TRBD1 | TGTGCCAGCAGCACCGGGACAGTCGGCGGCTACACCTTC | CASSTGTVGGYTF
TRBJ1-2 | TRBV27 | NA | NA | TGTGCCGTCTTTCACGGGTATGGCTACACCTTC | CAVFHGYGYTF
TRBJ2-1 | TRBV3-1/TRBV3-2 | NA | TRBD1 | TGTGCCAGCAGCCAAGGTCGGGACAGGGTCTCCTACAATGAGCAGTTCTTC | CASSQGRDRVSYNEQFF
TRBJ2-1 | TRBV5-5 | NA | NA | TGTGCCAGCAGCTCGGGAATTGGGCAGTTCTTC | CASSSGIGQFF
TRBJ2-3 | TRBV6-2/TRBV6-3 | NA | TRBD2 | TGTGCCAGCAGTTACCTCTCCGGACTAGCGGAGAGCACAGATACGCAGTATTTT | CASSYLSGLAESTDTQYF
TRBJ2-3 | TRBV2 | NA | NA | TGTGCCAGCAAGCCGGGACTTCCTAGCACAGATACGCAGTATTTT | CASKPGLPSTDTQYF
TRBJ1-2 | TRBV27 | NA | NA | TGTGCCAGCAGTCCGGGACTTCTTGATGGCTACACCTTC | CASSPGLLDGYTF
TRBJ1-2 | TRBV7-8 | NA | TRBD1 | TGTGCCAGCAGCCCGCAGGACAGGGTTATTAACTATGGCTACACCTTC | CASSPQDRVINYGYTF
TRBJ2-7 | TRBV3-1/TRBV3-2 | NA | NA | TGTGCCAGCAGCCAAGTGGGCAGATACGAGCAGTACTTC | CASSQVGRYEQYF
TRBJ1-5 | TRBV28 | NA | TRBD1 | TGTGCCAGCAGTTGGGGTAGACAGGGGAGCAATCAGCCCCAGCATTTT | CASSWGRQGSNQPQHF
TRBJ2-3 | TRBV28 | NA | TRBD1 | TGTGCCAGCAGCTCTCAGGGGGCGGCAGATACGCAGTATTTT | CASSSQGAADTQYF
TRBJ1-2 | TRBV2 | NA | NA | TGTGCCAGCAGTGAAGACCAGACTAACTATGGCTACACCTTC | CASSEDQTNYGYTF